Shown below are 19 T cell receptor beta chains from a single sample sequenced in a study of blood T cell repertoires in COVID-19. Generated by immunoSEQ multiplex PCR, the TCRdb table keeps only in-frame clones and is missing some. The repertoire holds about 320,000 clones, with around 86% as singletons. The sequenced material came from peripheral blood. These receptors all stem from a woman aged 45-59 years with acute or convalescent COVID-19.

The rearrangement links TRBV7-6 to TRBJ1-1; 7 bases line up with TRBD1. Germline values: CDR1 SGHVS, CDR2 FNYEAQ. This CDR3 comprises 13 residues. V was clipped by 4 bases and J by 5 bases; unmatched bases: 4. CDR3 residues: CASSSGQDTEAFF. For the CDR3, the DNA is TGTGCCAGCAGCTCCGGACAGGATACTGAAGCTTTCTTT.

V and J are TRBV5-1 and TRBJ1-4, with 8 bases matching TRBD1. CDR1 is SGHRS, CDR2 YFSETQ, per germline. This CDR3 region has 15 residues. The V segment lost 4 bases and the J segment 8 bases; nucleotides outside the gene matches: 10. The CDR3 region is CASSVGTGRGEKLFF. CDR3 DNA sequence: TGCGCCAGCAGCGTGGGGACAGGAAGGGGAGAAAAACTGTTTTTT.

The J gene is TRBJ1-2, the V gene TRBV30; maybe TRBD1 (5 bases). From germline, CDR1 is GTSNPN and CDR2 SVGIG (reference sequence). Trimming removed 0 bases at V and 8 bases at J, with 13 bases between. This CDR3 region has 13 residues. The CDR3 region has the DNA TGTGCCTGGAGTGTAGGTGCAGGGATAGGCTACACCTTC. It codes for CAWSVGAGIGYTF.

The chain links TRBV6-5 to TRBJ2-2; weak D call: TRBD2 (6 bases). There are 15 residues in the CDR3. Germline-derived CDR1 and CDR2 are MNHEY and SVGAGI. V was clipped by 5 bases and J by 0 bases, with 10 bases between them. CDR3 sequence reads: CASSLSGANTGELFF. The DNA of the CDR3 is TGTGCCAGCAGTCTCTCGGGGGCGAACACCGGGGAGCTGTTTTTT.

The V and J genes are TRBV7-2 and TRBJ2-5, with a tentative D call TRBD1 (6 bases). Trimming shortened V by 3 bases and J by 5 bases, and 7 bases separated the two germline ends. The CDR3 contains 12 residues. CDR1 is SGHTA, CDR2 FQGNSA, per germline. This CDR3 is CASSFRGETQYF. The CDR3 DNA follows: TGTGCCAGCAGCTTTAGGGGGGAGACCCAGTACTTC.

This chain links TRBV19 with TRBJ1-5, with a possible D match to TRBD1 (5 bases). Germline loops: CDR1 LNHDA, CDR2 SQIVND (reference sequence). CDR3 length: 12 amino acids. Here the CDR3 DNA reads TGTGCGGTTAGGGGTGGCAATCAGCCCCAGCATTTT. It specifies CAVRGGNQPQHF.

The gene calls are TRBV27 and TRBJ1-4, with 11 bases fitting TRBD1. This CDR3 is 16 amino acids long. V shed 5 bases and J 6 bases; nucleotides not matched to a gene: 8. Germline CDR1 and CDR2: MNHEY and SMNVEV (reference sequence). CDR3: CASSLSPGQGDEKLFF. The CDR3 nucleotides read TGTGCCAGCAGTCTTTCTCCGGGACAGGGGGATGAAAAACTGTTTTTT.

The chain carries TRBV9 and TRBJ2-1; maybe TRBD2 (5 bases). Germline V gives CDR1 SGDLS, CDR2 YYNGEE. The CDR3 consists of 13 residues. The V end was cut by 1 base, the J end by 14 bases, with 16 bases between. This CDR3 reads CASSVTYGSKEFF. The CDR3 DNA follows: TGTGCCAGCAGCGTAACGTATGGGAGCAAGGAGTTCTTC.

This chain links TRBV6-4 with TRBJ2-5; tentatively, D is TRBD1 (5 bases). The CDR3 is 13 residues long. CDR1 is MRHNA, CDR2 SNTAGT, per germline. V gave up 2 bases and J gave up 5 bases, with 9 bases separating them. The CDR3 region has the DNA TGTGCCAGCAGTGACCAGGGTGGGGAGACCCAGTACTTC. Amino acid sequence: CASSDQGGETQYF.

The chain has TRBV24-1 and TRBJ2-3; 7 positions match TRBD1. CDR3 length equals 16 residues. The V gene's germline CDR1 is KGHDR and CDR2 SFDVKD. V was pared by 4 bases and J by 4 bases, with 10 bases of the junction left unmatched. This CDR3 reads CATSDPRQGSADTQYF. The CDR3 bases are TGTGCCACCAGTGACCCCCGACAGGGTAGCGCAGATACGCAGTATTTT.

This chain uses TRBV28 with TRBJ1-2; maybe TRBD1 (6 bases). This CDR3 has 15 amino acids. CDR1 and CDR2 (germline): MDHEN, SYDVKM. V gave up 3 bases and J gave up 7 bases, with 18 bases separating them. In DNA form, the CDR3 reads TGTGCCAGCAGTTTTGGTTTGGGTACAGGGTCTGGCTACACCTTC. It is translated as CASSFGLGTGSGYTF.

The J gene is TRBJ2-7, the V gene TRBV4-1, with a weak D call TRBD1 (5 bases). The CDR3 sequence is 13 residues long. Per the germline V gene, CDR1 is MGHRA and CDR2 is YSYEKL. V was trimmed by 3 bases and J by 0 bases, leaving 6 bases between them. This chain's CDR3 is CASSHRVSYEQYF. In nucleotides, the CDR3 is TGCGCCAGCAGCCACAGGGTCTCCTACGAGCAGTACTTC.

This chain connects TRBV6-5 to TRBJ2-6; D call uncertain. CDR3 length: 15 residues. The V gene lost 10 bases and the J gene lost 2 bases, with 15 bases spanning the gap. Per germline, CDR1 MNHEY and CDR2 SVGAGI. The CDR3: CATVGPGPGANVLTF. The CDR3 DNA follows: TGTGCCACCGTCGGTCCAGGTCCTGGGGCCAACGTCCTGACTTTC.

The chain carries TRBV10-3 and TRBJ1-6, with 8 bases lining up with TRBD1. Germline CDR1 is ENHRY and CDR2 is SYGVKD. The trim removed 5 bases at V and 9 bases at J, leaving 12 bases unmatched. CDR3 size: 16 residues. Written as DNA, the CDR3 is TGTGCCATCAGTCCACAGGGGGTCATGACTCCTTCACCCCTCCACTTT. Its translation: CAISPQGVMTPSPLHF.

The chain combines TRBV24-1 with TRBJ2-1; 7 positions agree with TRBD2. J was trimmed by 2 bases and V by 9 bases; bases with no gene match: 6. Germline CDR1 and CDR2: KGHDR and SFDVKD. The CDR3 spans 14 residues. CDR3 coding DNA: TGTGCCACCGGGAGGGAGGGTACCTACAATGAGCAGTTCTTC. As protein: CATGREGTYNEQFF.

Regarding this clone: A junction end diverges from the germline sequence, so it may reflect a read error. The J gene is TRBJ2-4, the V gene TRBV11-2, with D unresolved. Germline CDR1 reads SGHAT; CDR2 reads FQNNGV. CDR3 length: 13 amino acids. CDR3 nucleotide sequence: TGTGCCAGCAGCCTACCCCTGAGTGGCGGAATTCGCTTC. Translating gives CASSLPLSGGIRF.

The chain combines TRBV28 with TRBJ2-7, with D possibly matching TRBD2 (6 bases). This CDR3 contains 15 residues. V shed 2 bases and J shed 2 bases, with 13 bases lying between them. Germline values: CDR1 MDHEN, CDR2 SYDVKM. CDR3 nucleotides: TGTGCCAGCAGTTTAGGGGACTCAAATACCTACGAGCAGTACTTC. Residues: CASSLGDSNTYEQYF.

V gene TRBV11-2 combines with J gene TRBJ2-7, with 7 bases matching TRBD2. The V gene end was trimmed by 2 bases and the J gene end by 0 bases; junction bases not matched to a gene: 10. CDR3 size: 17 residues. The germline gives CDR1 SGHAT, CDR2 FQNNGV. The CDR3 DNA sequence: TGTGCCAGCAGCTTAAGGTCTCTGGGAGGGCCCTCCTACGAGCAGTACTTC. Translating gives CASSLRSLGGPSYEQYF.

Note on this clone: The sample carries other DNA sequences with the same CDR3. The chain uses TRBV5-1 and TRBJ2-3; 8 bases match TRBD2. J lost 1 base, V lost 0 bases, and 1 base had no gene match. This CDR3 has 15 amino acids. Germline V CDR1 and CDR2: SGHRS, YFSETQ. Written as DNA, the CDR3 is TGCGCCAGCAGCTTGGCCGGGGGGGGCACAGATACGCAGTATTTT. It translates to CASSLAGGGTDTQYF.